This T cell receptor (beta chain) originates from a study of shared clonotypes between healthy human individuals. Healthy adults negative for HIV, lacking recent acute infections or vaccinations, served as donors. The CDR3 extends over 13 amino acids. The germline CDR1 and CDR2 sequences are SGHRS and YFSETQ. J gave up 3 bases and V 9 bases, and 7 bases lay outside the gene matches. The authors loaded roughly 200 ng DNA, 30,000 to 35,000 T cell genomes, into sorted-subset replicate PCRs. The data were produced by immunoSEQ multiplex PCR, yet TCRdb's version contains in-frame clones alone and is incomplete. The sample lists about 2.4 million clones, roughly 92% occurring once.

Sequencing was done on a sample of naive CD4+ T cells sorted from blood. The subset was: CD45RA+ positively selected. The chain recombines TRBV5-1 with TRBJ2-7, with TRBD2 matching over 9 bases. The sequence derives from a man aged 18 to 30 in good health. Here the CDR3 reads CATENSGSYEQYF. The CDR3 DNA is TGCGCCACCGAGAATAGCGGGAGCTACGAGCAGTACTTC. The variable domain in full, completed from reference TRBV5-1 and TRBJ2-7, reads KAGVTQTPRYLIKTRGQQVTLSCSPISGHRSVSWYQQTPGQGLQFLFEYFSETQRNKGNFPGRFSGRQFSNSRSEMNVSTLELGDSALYLCATENSGSYEQYFGPGTRLTVT.